The 9 T cell receptor beta chains below come from one sample, sequenced in a study of blood T cells in healthy people across ages. A second about 7 to 11 cycle PCR used barcoded and J-beta primers. TCRdb processed the 5' RACE reads anew with MiXCR; each CDR3 protein has one entry. The top ten hold 20% to 25% of the sample, which has under 800,000 distinct CDR3 sequences, more than 40% seen once. Sequenced sample: blood. The source of these receptors is a woman aged 60 to 75 in good health.

This sequence joins TRBV2 and TRBJ2-3; 9 bases match TRBD2. This CDR3 region has 16 residues. Losses at the gene ends were 3 bases for V and 4 bases for J; bases not matched to a gene: 8. CDR1 and CDR2 from the germline V gene are SNHLY and FYNNEI. The CDR3 sequence: CASSEGAGGRADTQYF. The CDR3 bases are TGTGCCAGCAGTGAGGGAGCGGGAGGCCGTGCAGATACGCAGTATTTT.

The chain employs TRBV10-3 and TRBJ1-2; D perhaps matches TRBD1 (5 bases). V gave up 3 bases and J gave up 3 bases, with 14 bases separating them. CDR1 and CDR2 from the germline V gene are ENHRY and SYGVKD. This CDR3 has 15 amino acids. This chain's CDR3 is CAISERGPTYYGYTF. Written as DNA, the CDR3 is TGTGCCATCAGTGAAAGGGGACCCACATACTATGGCTACACCTTC.

This clonotype has only a few counts. The gene calls are TRBV7-8 and TRBJ1-2; D remains ambiguous. Germline V gene sequence: CDR1 SGHVS, CDR2 FQNEAQ. V lost 1 base to trimming and J lost 4 bases, with 10 bases between them. This CDR3 spans 14 amino acids. The CDR3 sequence is CASSLEGYSYGYTF. CDR3 coding DNA: TGTGCCAGCAGCTTAGAGGGATATAGCTATGGCTACACCTTC.

This chain links TRBV9 with TRBJ2-3, with 8 bases lining up with TRBD2. Trimming cost V 3 bases and J 2 bases; bases outside gene matches: 11. Germline CDR1 reads SGDLS; CDR2 reads YYNGEE. This CDR3 has 17 amino acids. CDR3 in DNA: TGTGCCAGCAGCGAGCGGAGGGCACTAGCGGCCACAGATACGCAGTATTTT. It yields the protein CASSERRALAATDTQYF.

This chain links TRBV20-1 with TRBJ1-5; TRBD1 might be the D (6 bases). CDR1 is DFQATT, CDR2 SNEGSKA, per germline (reference sequence). The CDR3 spans 16 residues. Trimming cost V 3 bases and J 1 base, with 16 bases left between them. CDR3 protein: CSARSGGGLSNQPQHF. The CDR3 nucleotides read TGCAGTGCTAGGAGTGGGGGGGGGCTGAGCAATCAGCCCCAGCATTTT.

The J gene is TRBJ2-7, the V gene TRBV4-1; 8 bases align to TRBD2. The CDR3 extends over 17 amino acids. In germline, CDR1 is MGHRA, CDR2 YSYEKL. J lost 5 bases, V lost 4 bases, and 16 bases had no gene match. The CDR3 is CASSPLRRRREDDEQYF. The CDR3, as DNA: TGCGCCAGCAGCCCGCTAAGACGGCGGCGGGAGGACGACGAGCAGTACTTC.

V usage is TRBV20-1 and J usage is TRBJ2-6, with D possibly being TRBD1 or TRBD2 (6 bases each). V was trimmed by 4 bases and J by 0 bases, leaving 19 bases between them. Germline CDR1 reads DFQATT; CDR2 reads SNEGSKA (reference sequence). This CDR3 has 18 residues. CDR3: CSATNLGQTSSGANVLTF. The CDR3, as DNA: TGCAGTGCTACTAATTTAGGACAGACTAGCTCTGGGGCCAACGTCCTGACTTTC.

This clonotype appeared a few times. V gene TRBV3-1 combines with J gene TRBJ2-3; D is uncertain. Germline CDR1 LGHDT, CDR2 YNNKEL (reference sequence). V was clipped by 0 bases and J by 0 bases, with 19 bases between them. CDR3 size: 19 residues. CDR3 coding DNA: TGTGCCAGCAGCCAAGATGGAGTTGCTGTAGCTGCTAGCACAGATACGCAGTATTTT. It encodes CASSQDGVAVAASTDTQYF.

CDR3: CASSTTGTGDQPQHF. DNA for the CDR3: TGTGCCAGCAGCACGACCGGGACAGGGGACCAGCCCCAGCATTTT. The rearrangement links TRBV6-2 or TRBV6-3 to TRBJ1-5, with 10 bases that match TRBD1. CDR3 length: 15 residues. The germline V gene has CDR1 MNHEY and CDR2 SVGEGT. V lost 6 bases and J lost 7; bases outside the gene matches: 9.